The 22 T cell receptor beta chains below come from one sample, sequenced in a study of cytomegalovirus exposure and HLA in healthy donors. PCR was performed using 60 Vbeta and 13 Jbeta primers. TCRdb keeps only in-frame clones here, not all; method: immunoSEQ multiplex PCR. This repertoire includes 60,000 to 80,000 clones. The specimen sequenced was PBMCs. Source of these receptors: a man in his forties in good health and CMV-seronegative.

The chain recombines TRBV30 with TRBJ1-6; unclear D gene. In germline, CDR1 is GTSNPN, CDR2 SVGIG (reference sequence). Trimming took 3 bases from V and 9 from J, leaving 21 bases between them. The CDR3 covers 16 residues. CDR3 sequence reads: CAWRTIRGIAFSPLHF. The CDR3 bases are TGTGCCTGGAGAACAATAAGAGGGATTGCATTTTCACCCCTCCACTTT.

The chain recombines TRBV19 with TRBJ2-1, with D possibly matching TRBD2 (5 bases). CDR1 is LNHDA, CDR2 SQIVND, per germline (reference sequence). The V end was cut by 7 bases, the J end by 8 bases, with 15 bases between. The CDR3 consists of 13 residues. CDR3 bases: TGTGCCAGTACCAGGACCGGGAATGATGAGCAGTTCTTC. Translating it yields CASTRTGNDEQFF. Full variable domain (rest looked up from reference TRBV19 and TRBJ2-1): DGGITQSPKYLFRKEGQNVTLSCEQNLNHDAMYWYRQDPGQGLRLIYYSQIVNDFQKGDIAEGYSVSREKKESFPLTVTSAQKNPTAFYLCASTRTGNDEQFFGPGTRLTVL.

The rearrangement links TRBV5-4 to TRBJ1-2, with 10 bases aligning to TRBD1. V trimming: 0 bases; J trimming: 4 bases; junction bases outside the gene matches: 9. The germline gives CDR1 SGHNT, CDR2 YYREEE (reference sequence). The CDR3 length is 17 residues. CDR3 in amino acids: CASSLGQGARGPYGYTF. The CDR3 coding sequence is TGTGCCAGCAGCTTGGGACAGGGGGCGCGGGGTCCCTATGGCTACACCTTC.

The V gene is TRBV7-9, the J gene TRBJ2-1; 11 nucleotides line up with TRBD2. The germline V gene encodes CDR1 SEHNR and CDR2 FQNEAQ (reference sequence). Losses at the gene ends were 2 bases for V and 6 bases for J; bases not matched to a gene: 9. CDR3 length: 17 residues. CDR3 DNA sequence: TGTGCCAGCAGCTTAACCAGGACTAGCGGGTCCGCCAATGAGCAGTTCTTC. Residues: CASSLTRTSGSANEQFF.

The chain carries TRBV15 and TRBJ1-6; TRBD1 matches 7 bases. This CDR3 has 13 amino acids. Trimming at V came to 2 bases and at J to 14 bases, leaving 6 bases not matched to a gene. CDR1 is LNHNV, CDR2 YYDKDF, per germline (reference sequence). The DNA of the CDR3 is TGTGCCACCAGCAGACAGGGGGATGGGGCCCTCCACTTT. Protein: CATSRQGDGALHF.

The V and J genes are TRBV4-1 and TRBJ1-5, with D hard to call. CDR3 length: 13 residues. Per germline, CDR1 MGHRA and CDR2 YSYEKL. V was pared by 1 base and J by 6 bases, with 7 bases between. Written as DNA, the CDR3 is TGCGCCAGCAGCCAAGGACTCGGTCAGCCCCAGCATTTT. As protein: CASSQGLGQPQHF.

The rearrangement joins TRBV7-8 to TRBJ1-1, with D perhaps matching TRBD1 (5 bases). This CDR3 region has 13 residues. Trimming removed 2 bases at V and 5 bases at J, with 9 bases between. The germline V gene encodes CDR1 SGHVS and CDR2 FQNEAQ. In DNA, the CDR3 is TGTGCCAGCAGCTTAATCCAGGGAACTGAAGCTTTCTTT. It translates to CASSLIQGTEAFF.

This sequence joins TRBV18 and TRBJ2-1; 13 nucleotides align to TRBD2. CDR1 and CDR2 from the germline V gene are KGHSH and LQKENI. With 4 bases clipped from V and 4 bases from J, the junction kept 4 bases outside the gene matches. The CDR3 is 16 amino acids. CDR3 residues: CASSLPTSGGYNEQFF. For the CDR3, the DNA is TGTGCCAGCTCACTTCCGACTAGCGGGGGGTACAATGAGCAGTTCTTC. Supplemented by reference TRBV18 and TRBJ2-1, the full variable domain reads NAGVMQNPRHLVRRRGQEARLRCSPMKGHSHVYWYRQLPEEGLKFMVYLQKENIIDESGMPKERFSAEFPKEGPSILRIQQVVRGDSAAYFCASSLPTSGGYNEQFFGPGTRLTVL.

The chain is built from TRBV7-8 and TRBJ1-6, with TRBD1 as a possible D gene (5 bases). V shed 5 bases and J shed 0 bases, with 17 bases lying between them. From germline, CDR1 is SGHVS and CDR2 FQNEAQ. CDR3 length: 18 amino acids. The CDR3 DNA is TGTGCCAGCAGCACCCCCCCGACAGAAAGCTCCTATAATTCACCCCTCCACTTT. It codes for CASSTPPTESSYNSPLHF.

Concerning this clone: Other DNA sequences in this specimen translate into the identical CDR3. V is TRBV6-5 and J is TRBJ2-1, with 9 nucleotides matching TRBD2. The CDR3 is 14 residues long. Germline CDR1 is MNHEY and CDR2 is SVGAGI. V shed 7 bases and J 7 bases; nucleotides not matched to a gene: 8. CDR3 in amino acids: CASTLAGRENEQFF. Here the CDR3 DNA reads TGTGCCAGCACCCTAGCGGGGAGGGAAAATGAGCAGTTCTTC.

The rearrangement joins TRBV5-1 to TRBJ2-5; 7 bases map to TRBD1. The DNA matches TRBJ2-7 better at its end, which makes the J call doubtful. From germline, CDR1 is SGHRS and CDR2 YFSETQ. This CDR3 contains 14 residues. CDR3 sequence: CASSFLQGSHEQYF. In nucleotides, the CDR3 is TGCGCCAGCAGCTTTTTACAGGGGAGCCACGAGCAGTACTTC.

The rearrangement joins TRBV27 to TRBJ1-5, with no clear D. The CDR3 runs 15 residues. Per the germline V gene, CDR1 is MNHEY and CDR2 is SMNVEV (reference sequence). V was shortened by 3 bases and J by 0 bases, with 9 bases between the two germline ends. The CDR3 is CASSFVQSSNQPQHF. CDR3 bases: TGTGCCAGCAGTTTTGTACAGAGTAGCAATCAGCCCCAGCATTTT.

The chain uses TRBV18 and TRBJ2-5, with D possibly TRBD1 on 6 matching bases. This CDR3 has 13 residues. The ends were cut back, 4 bases at V and 2 bases at J, with 8 bases in the middle. Germline V gene data show CDR1 as KGHSH and CDR2 as LQKENI. CDR3 DNA: TGTGCCAGCTCACGAGGACAGCAAGAGACCCAGTACTTC. Translated: CASSRGQQETQYF. The full variable domain, its missing parts supplied by reference TRBV18 and TRBJ2-5, is NAGVMQNPRHLVRRRGQEARLRCSPMKGHSHVYWYRQLPEEGLKFMVYLQKENIIDESGMPKERFSAEFPKEGPSILRIQQVVRGDSAAYFCASSRGQQETQYFGPGTRLLVL.

This chain connects TRBV5-1 to TRBJ2-5, with 14 bases aligning to TRBD2. After removal of 3 bases from V and 2 bases from J, the junction contained 3 bases not matched to a gene. The germline gives CDR1 SGHRS, CDR2 YFSETQ. The CDR3 consists of 16 residues. The CDR3 nucleotides are TGCGCCAGCAGCTCGGGACTAGCGGGGGCTCAAGAGACCCAGTACTTC. Translation: CASSSGLAGAQETQYF.

J is TRBJ2-7 and V is TRBV18; 7 nucleotides line up with TRBD2. Germline trimming cut 5 bases from V and 3 bases from J; bases unmatched to any gene: 7. CDR3 length: 14 residues. CDR1 and CDR2 from the germline V gene are KGHSH and LQKENI. CDR3 residues: CASSSPGGNYEQYF. The CDR3 DNA sequence: TGTGCCAGCTCATCTCCGGGGGGTAACTACGAGCAGTACTTC. The whole variable domain, remainder taken from reference TRBV18 and TRBJ2-7, is NAGVMQNPRHLVRRRGQEARLRCSPMKGHSHVYWYRQLPEEGLKFMVYLQKENIIDESGMPKERFSAEFPKEGPSILRIQQVVRGDSAAYFCASSSPGGNYEQYFGPGTRLTVT.

The chain is built from TRBV6-1 and TRBJ2-1; 7 positions match TRBD1. Germline CDR1 and CDR2: MNHNS and SASEGT. J gave up 9 bases and V 6 bases, and 14 bases lay outside the gene matches. This CDR3 comprises 15 residues. In nucleotides, the CDR3 is TGTGCCAGCAGAGCCGACAGGGTGGCCGTTAGTGAGCAGTTCTTC. Protein: CASRADRVAVSEQFF.

The genes are TRBV6-5 and TRBJ2-4, with D possibly being TRBD2 (5 bases). V lost 2 bases and J lost 8, with 13 bases in between. This CDR3 is built from 14 residues. CDR1 MNHEY and CDR2 SVGAGI come from the germline V gene. CDR3 amino acids: CASSYGSPLDIQYF. The CDR3 DNA follows: TGTGCCAGCAGTTACGGGAGTCCACTGGACATTCAGTACTTC.

This rearrangement joins TRBV30 to TRBJ1-2, with D unresolved. The CDR3 extends over 11 amino acids. V was pared by 2 bases and J by 8 bases, with 9 bases between. Germline CDR1 and CDR2: GTSNPN and SVGIG (reference sequence). The CDR3 reads CAWSPLRGYTF. The CDR3 DNA is TGTGCCTGGAGTCCCCTTAGAGGCTACACCTTC.

This chain links TRBV29-1 with TRBJ2-1; 9 positions match TRBD1. Looked up from germline, CDR1 is SQVTM and CDR2 is ANQGSEA. This CDR3 comprises 13 residues. J lost 2 bases, V lost 7 bases, and 3 bases had no gene match. In DNA, the CDR3 is TGCAGCGGGGGACAGGGCACCTACAATGAGCAGTTCTTC. It is translated as CSGGQGTYNEQFF.

The chain carries TRBV30 and TRBJ1-1; 8 bases are shared with TRBD1. Per the germline V gene, CDR1 is GTSNPN and CDR2 is SVGIG (reference sequence). The V gene end was trimmed by 0 bases and the J gene end by 6 bases; junction bases not matched to a gene: 3. The CDR3 runs 13 residues. The CDR3 coding sequence is TGTGCCTGGAGTGTAGGACAGGGAGCTGAAGCTTTCTTT. This gives the protein CAWSVGQGAEAFF.

The chain combines TRBV28 with TRBJ2-1; D is possibly TRBD2 (5 bases). The CDR3 has 13 amino acids. The ends were cut back, 4 bases at V and 10 bases at J, with 14 bases in the middle. Germline V gives CDR1 MDHEN, CDR2 SYDVKM. The CDR3 sequence is CASSWNGGGEQFF. Written as DNA, the CDR3 is TGTGCCAGCAGTTGGAACGGCGGCGGGGAGCAGTTCTTC.

The rearrangement links TRBV6-5 to TRBJ1-1; D is undetermined. The length of the CDR3 is 14 residues. Between the trimmed V and J ends, which lost 6 bases and 0 bases, there was a span of 11 bases. From germline, CDR1 is MNHEY and CDR2 SVGAGI. CDR3 in DNA: TGTGCCAGCAGCAGGTATGGCTTGAACACTGAAGCTTTCTTT. Translating it yields CASSRYGLNTEAFF.